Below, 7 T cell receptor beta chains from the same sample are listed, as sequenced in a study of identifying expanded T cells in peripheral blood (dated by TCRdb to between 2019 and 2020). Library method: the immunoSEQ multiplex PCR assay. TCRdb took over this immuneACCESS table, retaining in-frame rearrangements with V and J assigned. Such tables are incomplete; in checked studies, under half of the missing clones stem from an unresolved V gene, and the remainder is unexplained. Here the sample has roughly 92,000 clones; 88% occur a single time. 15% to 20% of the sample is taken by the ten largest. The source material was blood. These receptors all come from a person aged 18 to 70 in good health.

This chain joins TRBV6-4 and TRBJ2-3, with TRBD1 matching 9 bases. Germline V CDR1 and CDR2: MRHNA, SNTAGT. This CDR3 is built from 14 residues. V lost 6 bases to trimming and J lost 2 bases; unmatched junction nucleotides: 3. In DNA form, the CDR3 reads TGTGCCAGCAGAGGGACAGGGACCACAGATACGCAGTATTTT. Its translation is CASRGTGTTDTQYF.

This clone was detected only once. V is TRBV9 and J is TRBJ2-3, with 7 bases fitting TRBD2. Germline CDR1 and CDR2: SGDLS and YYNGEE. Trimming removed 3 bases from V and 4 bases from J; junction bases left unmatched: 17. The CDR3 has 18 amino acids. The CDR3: CASSEENREGQPPDTQYF. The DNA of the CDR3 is TGTGCCAGCAGCGAGGAGAATAGGGAGGGGCAGCCCCCAGATACGCAGTATTTT. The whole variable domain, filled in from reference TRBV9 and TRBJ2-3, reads DSGVTQTPKHLITATGQRVTLRCSPRSGDLSVYWYQQSLDQGLQFLIQYYNGEERAKGNILERFSAQQFPDLHSELNLSSLELGDSALYFCASSEENREGQPPDTQYFGPGTRLTVL.

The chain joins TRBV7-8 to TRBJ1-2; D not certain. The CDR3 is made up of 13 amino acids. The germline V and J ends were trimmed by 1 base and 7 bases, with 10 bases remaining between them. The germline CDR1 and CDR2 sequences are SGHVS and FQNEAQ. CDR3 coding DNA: TGTGCCAGCAGCTTAGTGGGATTGGGTGGCTACACCTTC. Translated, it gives CASSLVGLGGYTF.

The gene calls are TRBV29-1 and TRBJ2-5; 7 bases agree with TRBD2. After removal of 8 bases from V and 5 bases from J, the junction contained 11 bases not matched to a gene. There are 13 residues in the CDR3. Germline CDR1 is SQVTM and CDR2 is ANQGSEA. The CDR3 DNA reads TGCAGCCTTTCTTTCGGGGGGACGGAGACCCAGTACTTC. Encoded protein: CSLSFGGTETQYF. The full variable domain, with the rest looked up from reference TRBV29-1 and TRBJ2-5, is SAVISQKPSRDICQRGTSLTIQCQVDSQVTMMFWYRQQPGQSLTLIATANQGSEATYESGFVIDKFPISRPNLTFSTLTVSNMSPEDSSIYLCSLSFGGTETQYFGPGTRLLVL.

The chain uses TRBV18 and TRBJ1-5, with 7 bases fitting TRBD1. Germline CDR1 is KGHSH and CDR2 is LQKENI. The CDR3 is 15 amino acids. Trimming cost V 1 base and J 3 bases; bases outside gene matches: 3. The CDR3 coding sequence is TGTGCCAGCTCACCACAGGGGGCCTACAATCAGCCCCAGCATTTT. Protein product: CASSPQGAYNQPQHF.

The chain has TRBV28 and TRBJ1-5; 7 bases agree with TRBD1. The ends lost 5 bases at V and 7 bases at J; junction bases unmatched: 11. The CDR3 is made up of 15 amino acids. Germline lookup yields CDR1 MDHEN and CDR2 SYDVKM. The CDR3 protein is CASSPRRGLRQPQHF. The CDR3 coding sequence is TGTGCCAGCAGTCCGAGGAGGGGGCTTCGACAGCCCCAGCATTTT.

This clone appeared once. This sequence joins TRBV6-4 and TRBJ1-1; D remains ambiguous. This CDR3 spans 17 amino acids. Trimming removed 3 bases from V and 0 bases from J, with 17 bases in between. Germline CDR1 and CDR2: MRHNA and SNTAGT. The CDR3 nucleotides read TGTGCCAGCAGTGAGGAAGGACGGATTCTCATGAACACTGAAGCTTTCTTT. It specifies CASSEEGRILMNTEAFF.